The 4 T cell receptor beta chains listed next were all sequenced from one sample in a study of cytomegalovirus exposure and HLA in healthy donors. Both 60 Vbeta primers and 13 Jbeta primers went into the PCR. Sequencing was performed with immunoSEQ multiplex PCR; in TCRdb, only in-frame clones are kept and a portion is missing. The sample records fewer than 200,000 clones, roughly 80% being singletons. Sequenced sample: PBMCs. The receptors come from a woman between 25 and 40 years old in good health and CMV-seropositive.

The chain couples TRBV19 to TRBJ2-3, with 9 bases aligning to TRBD2. J gave up 2 bases and V 3 bases, and 6 bases lay outside the gene matches. The CDR3 extends over 16 amino acids. Looked up from germline, CDR1 is LNHDA and CDR2 is SQIVND (reference sequence). The CDR3 here is CASSIGAGGLTDTQYF. As DNA, the CDR3 is TGTGCCAGTAGTATTGGAGCGGGGGGTCTCACAGATACGCAGTATTTT.

The chain joins TRBV7-9 to TRBJ1-2; 7 bases align to TRBD1. The J segment lost 4 bases and the V segment lost 7 bases, leaving 18 bases of the junction unmatched. The germline gives CDR1 SEHNR, CDR2 FQNEAQ (reference sequence). The CDR3 spans 17 residues. CDR3 sequence reads: CASNHLSRTGSGYGYTF. The CDR3 nucleotides are TGTGCCAGCAACCACTTATCCCGGACAGGCAGCGGCTATGGCTACACCTTC.

The rearrangement uses TRBV19 and TRBJ1-2; 7 bases map to TRBD1. The ends lost 3 bases at V and 7 bases at J; junction bases unmatched: 2. Germline V gene sequence: CDR1 LNHDA, CDR2 SQIVND (reference sequence). The CDR3 runs 12 residues. The CDR3 reads CASSIRGSGYTF. Written as DNA, the CDR3 is TGTGCCAGTAGTATCAGGGGGTCTGGCTACACCTTC.

J is TRBJ2-1 and V is TRBV7-9, with a weak D call TRBD1 (6 bases). The CDR3 runs to 14 residues. Deletions cut 4 bases from V and 6 bases from J, with 13 bases between. Looked up from germline, CDR1 is SEHNR and CDR2 is FQNEAQ (reference sequence). The CDR3 loop reads CASSSRDTVNEQFF. DNA for the CDR3: TGTGCCAGCAGCTCCCGGGACACTGTCAATGAGCAGTTCTTC.